This T cell receptor beta chain was identified in a study of Ad26.COV2.S vaccination and SARS-CoV-2 variants. For the study at large: Sample donor was a member of the COV1001 Ad26.COV2.S trial arm.

Regarding this clone: Other nucleotide sequences from this sample produce the same CDR3.

CDR3 length: 13 amino acids. V was pared by 1 base and J by 6 bases, with 8 bases between. Treatment given: over 15 received Ad26.COV2.S at low or high dose, single or two shots; about 5 received placebo; per-sample allocation not given. Samples came from day 63 after the first vaccine or placebo injection. Clones were read by immunoSEQ multiplex PCR, and TCRdb kept only the in-frame ones, dropping some. Among approximately 420,000 clones listed, more than 75% were seen once. The receptor was derived from a person between 18 and 60 years old who received the Ad26.COV2.S COVID-19 vaccine or a placebo. The chain employs TRBV12-3 or TRBV12-4 and TRBJ2-3; D is undetermined. The sample was peripheral blood, taken in a trial of Ad26.COV2.S vaccine versus placebo. The CDR3 loop is CASSLDRSDTQYF. CDR3 sequence (DNA): TGTGCCAGCAGTTTAGATAGGTCTGATACGCAGTATTTT.